Detailed here is one T cell receptor beta chain. Its antigen is not identified. The PCR contained 60 Vbeta and 13 Jbeta primers. In the original processing: Unique TCR beta chains numbered approximately 80 million in a later analysis, with around 11 million shared. Some clones are missing from TCRdb's copy, which holds only in-frame ones; the method was immunoSEQ multiplex PCR. Clone size and V and J calls were adopted from that table, with D and trimming inferred from the DNA. This sample's clone table lists about 160,000 clones. Germline loops: CDR1 SEHNR, CDR2 FQNEAQ (reference sequence). The V gene lost 5 bases and the J gene lost 5 bases, with 12 bases spanning the gap. The length of the CDR3 is 13 residues. These data originate in a study of cytomegalovirus exposure and HLA in healthy donors. General study results and limits: It has been reported that TCR beta sequences accurately predicted the HLA-A and HLA-B alleles of most subjects. The study recorded about 150 TCR beta chains that were cytomegalovirus-associated.

The chain uses TRBV7-9 and TRBJ2-5; D possibly corresponds to TRBD1 (6 bases). Sequences were obtained from PBMCs. The origin of this receptor is a man younger than 40 in good health and CMV-seronegative. The CDR3 spells CASSPQGLETQYF. The DNA of the CDR3 is TGTGCCAGCAGCCCCCAGGGGTTGGAGACCCAGTACTTC.